The entry below describes one TCR beta chain. V was cut by 4 bases and J by 7 bases, with 23 bases left in between. This CDR3 is 16 amino acids long. Germline CDR1 and CDR2: SEHNR and FQNEAQ (reference sequence). The data stem from a study of cytomegalovirus exposure and HLA in healthy donors. Primers for the PCR totalled 60 Vbeta and 13 Jbeta. As originally analysed: An analysis performed later counted 75 million to 80 million unique TCR beta chains (around 11 million of them shared). This table comes from immunoSEQ multiplex PCR, and its TCRdb copy is limited to in-frame clones, with some not included. V and J calls and clone size are those listed in that table; D and trimming were worked out from the DNA. The table lists approximately 100,000 clones, 75% to 85% of them singletons, with about 1.2% in the top ten.

The clonotype was recovered from a woman younger than 30 in good health and CMV-seronegative. The chain employs TRBV7-9 and TRBJ2-7; D perhaps matches TRBD2 (6 bases). Sequenced input: PBMCs. The CDR3 protein is CASSWGWRGGPLEQYF. Written as DNA, the CDR3 is TGTGCCAGCAGCTGGGGGTGGCGGGGTGGCCCTTTGGAGCAGTACTTC.